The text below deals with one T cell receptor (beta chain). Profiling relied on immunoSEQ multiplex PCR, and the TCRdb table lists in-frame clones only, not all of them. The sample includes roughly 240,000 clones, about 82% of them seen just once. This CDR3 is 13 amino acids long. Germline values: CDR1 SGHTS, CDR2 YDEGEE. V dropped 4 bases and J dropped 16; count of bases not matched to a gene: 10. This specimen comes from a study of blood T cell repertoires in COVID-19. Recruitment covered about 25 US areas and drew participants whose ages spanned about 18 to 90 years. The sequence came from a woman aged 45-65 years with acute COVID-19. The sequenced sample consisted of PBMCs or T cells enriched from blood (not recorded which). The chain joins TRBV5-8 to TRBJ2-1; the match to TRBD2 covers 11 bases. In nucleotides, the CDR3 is TGTGCCAGCAGCACGGGACTAGCGGTGCAAGGTTTCTTC. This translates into CASSTGLAVQGFF.